The rows below give T cell receptor beta chains drawn from one sample of a study of spatial heterogeneity in lung cancer. TCRdb used MiXCR to reprocess the 5' RACE reads, holding one entry per CDR3 protein. The sample lists approximately 39,000 distinct CDR3 sequences; 5.8% were seen once. The sample here was PBMCs, taken at surgery. The receptor source for this set is a male donor with early-stage non-small cell lung cancer. CDR3s include the opening cysteine and the closing phenylalanine or tryptophan. The order of the fields is V gene, D gene, clone size, CDR3 length, J gene, CDR3 DNA, CDR3 protein. The D gene is left open where the match is weak. Size is omitted from some rows. Given values are once, few, many or a class for expanded clones.

TRBV3-1,NA,many,13,TRBJ2-3,TGTGCCAGCAGCCGGGGAGGCACAGATACGCAGTATTTT,CASSRGGTDTQYF
TRBV16,NA,many,15,TRBJ1-3,TGTGCCAGCAGCCAAGGGCAGGCCTCTGGAAACACCATATATTTT,CASSQGQASGNTIYF
TRBV7-2,NA,many,14,TRBJ1-5,TGTGCCAGCAGCCCAGCGAGGGTTAATCAGCCCCAGCATTTT,CASSPARVNQPQHF
TRBV6-1,TRBD1,many,13,TRBJ1-1,TGTGCCAGCAGTCCTGCAGGCACAGGGGGAGCTTTCTTT,CASSPAGTGGAFF
TRBV2,TRBD2,many,15,TRBJ2-5,TGTGCCAGCACCTCGAGGAGCGGGGGGTTTGAGACCCAGTACTTC,CASTSRSGGFETQYF
TRBV5-5,NA,many,16,TRBJ1-6,TGTGCCAGCAATCCAGTGGGAGTAAGGGGTCCTTCACCCCTCCACTTT,CASNPVGVRGPSPLHF
TRBV10-1,NA,NA,12,TRBJ2-2,TGCGCCAGCAGTGAGAGGACCGGGGAGCTGTTTTTT,CASSERTGELFF
TRBV20-1,NA,many,13,TRBJ1-3,TGCAGTGCTTGGACATTTACTGGAAACACCATATATTTT,CSAWTFTGNTIYF
TRBV11-2,TRBD1,NA,15,TRBJ2-5,TGTGCCAGCAGCCCCCGGGACAGGGGTTATGAGACCCAGTACTTC,CASSPRDRGYETQYF
TRBV20-1,TRBD1,many,15,TRBJ1-1,TGCAGTGCTAGAGATTACCGACAGGGGTTTACTGAAGCTTTCTTT,CSARDYRQGFTEAFF
TRBV12-5,NA,many,12,TRBJ1-5,TGTGCTAGTGGTTTGGTAACAAGCCCCCAGCATTTT,CASGLVTSPQHF
TRBV7-8,TRBD1,many,15,TRBJ1-1,TGTGCCAGCAGCTTCCCCGGGACAGCGAACACTGAAGCTTTCTTT,CASSFPGTANTEAFF
TRBV5-1,NA,few,21,TRBJ1-6,TGCGCCAGCAGCTTGGGACGGCCGGGACCTTCAAAAGGCTCCTATAATTCACCCCTCCACTTT,CASSLGRPGPSKGSYNSPLHF
TRBV6-2/TRBV6-3,NA,NA,15,TRBJ2-2,TGTGCCAGCACCGTCTCCTTGTGGAACACCGGGGAGCTGTTTTTT,CASTVSLWNTGELFF